This is a list of T cell receptor beta chains from one sample in a study of T-cell memory formation after mild COVID-19. TCRdb reanalysed the 5' RACE reads using MiXCR and keeps one entry per CDR3 protein. The data contain roughly 220,000 distinct CDR3 sequences, roughly 10% of them seen just once; the ten biggest clones take up around 3.3%. Material for sequencing was PBMCs or a T cell subset sorted from them (not recorded which). All receptors come from a man between 18 and 29 years old who had mild COVID-19 (a few samples of this study predate the infection). Cell type and time point are not known. Each CDR3 is given without its conserved first and last residue. Rows may omit the clone size; those that give it use once, few, many or a size class.

V gene	clone size	J gene	CDR3 protein
TRBV5-1	few	TRBJ2-3	ASSSSGTGVKDTQY
TRBV29-1	NA	TRBJ2-2	SVLWGAGELF
TRBV12-3/TRBV12-4	many	TRBJ2-6	ASTSRAAGGSGANVLT
TRBV5-6	NA	TRBJ1-2	ASSRPQGQIYGYT
TRBV15	many	TRBJ2-5	ATSREDRRETQY
TRBV28	NA	TRBJ1-2	ASTQPGYGYT
TRBV4-3	few	TRBJ1-1	ASSQEYRNTEAF
TRBV21-1	few	TRBJ2-3	ASIPGPADTQY
TRBV6-2/TRBV6-3	few	TRBJ1-2	ASSYPRRVSGYT
TRBV4-3	few	TRBJ2-5	ASSQEKTGAQY